These 11 T cell receptor beta chains originate from one sample sequenced in a study of blood T cells in healthy people across ages. With a J-beta primer mix and a sample-barcoded 5' primer, a second PCR ran about 7 to 12 cycles. TCRdb used MiXCR to reprocess the 5' RACE reads, holding one entry per CDR3 protein. This sample has some 690,000 distinct CDR3 sequences; 22% occur once, and the top ten carry about 22%. Input material: blood. The receptors derive from a man between 65 and 85 years old in good health.

The J gene is TRBJ2-2, the V gene TRBV7-2; a weak D match, TRBD1 (5 bases). Germline V CDR1 and CDR2: SGHTA, FQGNSA. There are 16 residues in the CDR3. Deletions cut 1 base from V and 5 bases from J, with 14 bases between. This chain's CDR3 is CASSLVSRTQTGELFF. CDR3 bases: TGTGCCAGCAGCTTAGTCTCCAGGACACAGACCGGGGAGCTGTTTTTT.

Ten or more counts support this clonotype. This chain connects TRBV24-1 to TRBJ1-2, with no clear D. CDR3 length: 14 residues. Trimming pared 0 bases from V and 8 bases from J, leaving 12 bases between. The V gene's germline CDR1 is KGHDR and CDR2 SFDVKD. The CDR3 nucleotides are TGTGCCACCAGTGATTTGACTGGAGTCGGCGGCTACACCTTC. It yields the protein CATSDLTGVGGYTF.

Here the CDR3 reads CASSDMGLAEETQYF. The CDR3 DNA follows: TGTGCCAGCAGCGACATGGGACTAGCGGAAGAGACCCAGTACTTC. The rearrangement uses TRBV9 and TRBJ2-5, with 11 bases matching TRBD2. V lost 3 bases and J lost 3; bases outside the gene matches: 4. The germline CDR1 and CDR2 sequences are SGDLS and YYNGEE. The CDR3 consists of 15 residues. Drawing the rest from reference TRBV9 and TRBJ2-5, the complete variable domain is DSGVTQTPKHLITATGQRVTLRCSPRSGDLSVYWYQQSLDQGLQFLIQYYNGEERAKGNILERFSAQQFPDLHSELNLSSLELGDSALYFCASSDMGLAEETQYFGPGTRLLVL.

The chain uses TRBV4-1 and TRBJ2-1, with 7 nucleotides matching TRBD1. The J call may not be correct, given that the DNA end is closer to TRBJ2-5. This CDR3 has 17 residues. Per the germline V gene, CDR1 is MGHRA and CDR2 is YSYEKL. This CDR3 is CASSQDGTNRGSGTQYF. CDR3 DNA: TGCGCCAGCAGCCAAGATGGGACGAACAGGGGATCTGGGACCCAGTACTTC.

The chain couples TRBV6-6 to TRBJ2-5, with D perhaps TRBD2 (5 bases). CDR1 and CDR2 (germline): MNHNY, SVGAGI (reference sequence). V was trimmed by 4 bases and J by 1 base, leaving 10 bases between them. The CDR3 is 14 residues long. CDR3 in DNA: TGTGCCAGCAGTTCGGGATACCTCCAAGAGACCCAGTACTTC. Encoded protein: CASSSGYLQETQYF.

The rearrangement uses TRBV25-1 and TRBJ2-2, with 9 positions matching TRBD1. Germline V CDR1 and CDR2: MGHDK, SYGVNS. The CDR3 sequence is 17 residues long. The J segment lost 6 bases and the V segment lost 5 bases, leaving 13 bases of the junction unmatched. In DNA, the CDR3 is TGTGCCAGCAGTAACCACAGGGGGCGCGTAAATGCCGGGGAGCTGTTTTTT. Amino acids: CASSNHRGRVNAGELFF.

This chain links TRBV25-1 with TRBJ2-1; 7 bases align to TRBD1. With V trimmed by 5 bases and J by 8 bases, 6 bases remained unmatched. Germline CDR1 is MGHDK and CDR2 is SYGVNS. CDR3 length: 13 amino acids. The CDR3 loop reads CASSRQGSDEQFF. The CDR3 region has the DNA TGTGCCAGCAGTAGACAGGGCAGCGATGAGCAGTTCTTC.

This clonotype was seen many times. The CDR3 is CASTLGDNSYEQYV. CDR3 DNA: TGTGCCAGCACCCTAGGGGACAACTCCTACGAGCAGTACGTC. V gene TRBV6-6 combines with J gene TRBJ2-7; TRBD1 is a possible D gene (6 bases). Germline assignment: CDR1 MNHNY and CDR2 SVGAGI (reference sequence). V lost 7 bases, J lost 0 bases, and 13 bases lay in between. The CDR3 is 14 amino acids.

About this clonotype: A read error may produce the germline difference seen at one junction end. This chain connects TRBV28 to TRBJ2-5; D is possibly TRBD2 (5 bases). Gene TRBJ2-1 matches the end of the DNA better, so the J call may be wrong. This CDR3 contains 12 residues. The germline V gene encodes CDR1 MDHEN and CDR2 SYDVKM. CDR3 loop: CTSSFGIGEQFF. The CDR3 DNA is TGTACCAGCAGTTTCGGGATCGGTGAGCAGTTCTTC.

The sample holds a few counts of this clonotype. The chain recombines TRBV5-1 with TRBJ2-1, with D unclear. The CDR3 is made up of 15 amino acids. CDR1 and CDR2 from the germline V gene are SGHRS and YFSETQ. V lost 2 bases, J lost 6 bases, and 15 bases lay in between. CDR3: CASSLSLSPLNEQFF. In DNA, the CDR3 is TGCGCCAGCAGCTTATCTCTCTCCCCTCTCAATGAGCAGTTCTTC. Full variable domain (rest looked up from reference TRBV5-1 and TRBJ2-1): KAGVTQTPRYLIKTRGQQVTLSCSPISGHRSVSWYQQTPGQGLQFLFEYFSETQRNKGNFPGRFSGRQFSNSRSEMNVSTLELGDSALYLCASSLSLSPLNEQFFGPGTRLTVL.

V and J are TRBV6-6 and TRBJ2-3; D may be TRBD1 (6 bases). V was cut by 7 bases and J by 0 bases, with 14 bases left in between. The CDR3 sequence is 15 residues long. The germline V gene has CDR1 MNHNY and CDR2 SVGAGI (reference sequence). CDR3 nucleotide sequence: TGTGCCAGCACCCTCGATGGGGGCAGCACAGATACGCAGTATTTT. This encodes CASTLDGGSTDTQYF.